This T cell receptor beta chain originates from a study of shared clonotypes between healthy human individuals. The study's findings and limits: Despite large depth, sorted-subset datasets appeared incompletely sequenced. Estimated clonotype richness was generally higher in naive than memory subsets. Lower generation probabilities were found for non-shared clonotypes than for those shared by all four donors.

Some clones are missing from TCRdb's copy, which holds only in-frame ones; the method was immunoSEQ multiplex PCR. The data hold millions of clones, with over 85% observed a single time. Positively selected for CCR7, the CD45RO-negative cells used as naive CD8 cells excluded terminally differentiated effector memory CD45RA+ cells. This clone showed up just a few times. What it binds is unknown. Distinct nucleotide sequences in the sample also encode this CDR3. The CDR3 consists of 12 residues. Trimming removed 3 bases from V and 9 bases from J, with 6 bases in between. Germline CDR1 is MGHRA and CDR2 is YSYEKL.

The specimen sequenced was naive CD8+ T cells sorted from blood. The chain employs TRBV4-1 and TRBJ1-6; D might be TRBD1 (5 bases). This clonotype was obtained from a man aged 18 to 30 in good health. The CDR3 nucleotides read TGCGCCAGCAGCCACCAGGGTTCACCCCTCCACTTT. Translation gives CASSHQGSPLHF.